The 26 T cell receptor beta chains below were found in one sample sequenced in a study of blood T cell repertoires in COVID-19. Data came from immunoSEQ multiplex PCR; TCRdb stores just in-frame clones and leaves some out. Here the sample spans 250,000 to 300,000 clones, 88% being singletons. Sequenced: PBMCs or T cells enriched from blood (not recorded which). Receptors originate from a woman aged 55-69 years in a cohort exposed to, infected with or recovered from COVID-19 (not recorded which).

The chain combines TRBV10-1 with TRBJ1-1, with 7 bases matching TRBD1. Per germline, CDR1 WNHNN and CDR2 SYGVQD (reference sequence). The CDR3 runs to 14 residues. V was pared by 4 bases and J by 1 base, with 3 bases of the junction left unmatched. CDR3 in amino acids: CASSARQGNTEAFF. DNA for the CDR3: TGCGCCAGCAGTGCGAGACAGGGGAACACTGAAGCTTTCTTT.

The CDR3 sequence: CASSLRGLTPGELFF. For the CDR3, the DNA is TGTGCCAGCAGCTTAAGGGGCCTAACCCCCGGGGAGCTGTTTTTT. The chain links TRBV7-3 to TRBJ2-2; weak D call: TRBD1 (5 bases). This CDR3 comprises 15 residues. Deletions cut 1 base from V and 6 bases from J, with 12 bases between. Germline V lookup: CDR1 SGHTA, CDR2 FQGTGA.

This chain connects TRBV4-3 to TRBJ2-1; tentative D call: TRBD1 (5 bases). The CDR3 is made up of 16 amino acids. Between the trimmed V and J ends, which lost 0 bases and 0 bases, there was a span of 9 bases. Germline V gene lookup returns CDR1 LGHNA and CDR2 YSLEER. Here the CDR3 DNA reads TGCGCCAGCAGCCAAGATGGGCAGGGCTCCTACAATGAGCAGTTCTTC. This codes for CASSQDGQGSYNEQFF.

The chain is built from TRBV6-4 and TRBJ1-5; TRBD1 matches at 12 bases. With V trimmed by 5 bases and J by 2 bases, 4 bases remained unmatched. Germline CDR1 and CDR2: MRHNA and SNTAGT. The CDR3 has 16 amino acids. The CDR3 spells CASSPGQGARNQPQHF. CDR3 bases: TGTGCCAGCAGTCCGGGACAGGGGGCCCGCAATCAGCCCCAGCATTTT.

The V gene is TRBV4-3, the J gene TRBJ1-5, with D maybe TRBD1 (6 bases). Germline CDR1 and CDR2: LGHNA and YSLEER. Trimming stripped 0 bases from V and 7 bases from J, with 13 bases between. The length of the CDR3 is 15 residues. CDR3 nucleotides: TGCGCCAGCAGCCAAGATGGGGCAGGGGTGCAGCCCCAGCATTTT. Translation: CASSQDGAGVQPQHF.

The chain employs TRBV5-1 and TRBJ1-1; the match to TRBD1 covers 7 bases. Germline V gene sequence: CDR1 SGHRS, CDR2 YFSETQ. V gave up 6 bases and J gave up 1 base; unmatched junction bases: 6. The CDR3 totals 14 residues. The CDR3 region is CASKTGTANTEAFF. In DNA form, the CDR3 reads TGCGCCAGCAAAACCGGGACAGCGAACACTGAAGCTTTCTTT.

The V gene is TRBV5-4, the J gene TRBJ2-5; 10 nucleotides agree with TRBD2. This CDR3 spans 16 amino acids. In germline, CDR1 is SGHNT, CDR2 YYREEE (reference sequence). Trimming at V came to 0 bases and at J to 2 bases, leaving 4 bases not matched to a gene. CDR3 sequence (DNA): TGTGCCAGCAGCTTGGGGTTAGCGGGAGGTCAAGAGACCCAGTACTTC. Encoded protein: CASSLGLAGGQETQYF.

The chain combines TRBV6-5 with TRBJ1-2; 7 nucleotides align to TRBD1. With V trimmed by 10 bases and J by 2 bases, 10 bases remained unmatched. The germline V gene encodes CDR1 MNHEY and CDR2 SVGAGI. This CDR3 is built from 14 residues. CDR3 sequence: CATEHRGPNYGYTF. The CDR3, as DNA: TGTGCCACGGAGCATAGGGGGCCGAACTATGGCTACACCTTC.

This chain links TRBV24-1 with TRBJ1-2; 7 bases are shared with TRBD1. The CDR3 sequence is 14 residues long. Germline loops: CDR1 KGHDR, CDR2 SFDVKD. After removal of 6 bases from V and 4 bases from J, the junction contained 7 bases not matched to a gene. The DNA for the CDR3 is TGTGCCACCAGTCCAAGACAGGGAGGCTATGGCTACACCTTC. This encodes CATSPRQGGYGYTF.

This chain uses TRBV10-3 with TRBJ1-2, with 7 bases matching TRBD1. The CDR3 covers 15 residues. CDR1 is ENHRY, CDR2 SYGVKD, per germline. V was clipped by 3 bases and J by 4 bases; unmatched bases: 8. The CDR3 bases are TGTGCCATCAGTGAAACAGGGGACAAGTTCTATGGCTACACCTTC. Protein: CAISETGDKFYGYTF.

This chain connects TRBV19 to TRBJ1-1; D call uncertain. This CDR3 is 16 amino acids long. Germline V CDR1 and CDR2: LNHDA, SQIVND (reference sequence). Trimming cost V 3 bases and J 4 bases, with 18 bases left between them. The CDR3 is CASSMAISQPGTEAFF. As DNA, the CDR3 is TGTGCCAGTAGTATGGCGATATCCCAACCGGGCACTGAAGCTTTCTTT.

This chain connects TRBV6-2 or TRBV6-3 to TRBJ2-2; the D gene is possibly TRBD1 (5 bases). The CDR3 length is 14 residues. Germline CDR1 is MNHEY and CDR2 is SVGEGT. V shed 5 bases and J shed 7 bases, with 14 bases lying between them. The CDR3 reads CASSGAPGYGELFF. The CDR3 coding sequence is TGTGCCAGCAGTGGCGCTCCAGGGTACGGGGAGCTGTTTTTT.

CDR3 in DNA: TGTGCCTGGAGTAATACCGGGGATGGCTACACCTTC. Amino acids: CAWSNTGDGYTF. The V gene is TRBV30, the J gene TRBJ1-2; D is unclear. The V end lost 2 bases, the J end lost 6 bases, and 10 bases lay between the germline ends. Germline CDR1 GTSNPN, CDR2 SVGIG (reference sequence). The CDR3 runs 12 residues.

This chain uses TRBV7-8 with TRBJ2-7; TRBD1 matches 8 bases. The V gene end was trimmed by 2 bases and the J gene end by 4 bases; junction bases not matched to a gene: 4. Germline V CDR1 and CDR2: SGHVS, FQNEAQ. The CDR3 spans 14 residues. As DNA, the CDR3 is TGTGCCAGCAGCTTACGGGACAGGCTTTACGAGCAGTACTTC. Residues: CASSLRDRLYEQYF.

A few counts support this clone. CDR3 DNA: TGTGCCATCAGCCAGGGACAGGAGGGTGAAAAACTGTTTTTT. Amino acid sequence: CAISQGQEGEKLFF. The rearrangement joins TRBV10-3 to TRBJ1-4, with 8 bases identical to TRBD1. After removal of 6 bases from V and 7 bases from J, the junction contained 7 bases not matched to a gene. Germline lookup yields CDR1 ENHRY and CDR2 SYGVKD. The CDR3 runs 14 residues.

The gene calls are TRBV6-2 or TRBV6-3 and TRBJ1-1, with 7 bases that match TRBD1. Germline lookup yields CDR1 MNHEY and CDR2 SVGEGT. Germline trimming cut 5 bases from V and 2 bases from J; bases unmatched to any gene: 8. This CDR3 has 15 residues. The CDR3 DNA sequence: TGTGCCAGCAGTAAACAGGGGCCCCGAAACACTGAAGCTTTCTTT. Protein: CASSKQGPRNTEAFF.

The chain joins TRBV7-8 to TRBJ2-1; 9 bases line up with TRBD2. The CDR3 loop spans 18 amino acids. From germline, CDR1 is SGHVS and CDR2 FQNEAQ. Trimming at V came to 3 bases and at J to 0 bases, leaving 9 bases not matched to a gene. CDR3 protein: CASSFSGQREVSYNEQFF. The CDR3 nucleotides are TGTGCCAGCAGCTTTTCGGGCCAGCGGGAGGTCTCCTACAATGAGCAGTTCTTC.

The rearrangement joins TRBV28 to TRBJ1-6; D perhaps matches TRBD1 (5 bases). This CDR3 is built from 17 residues. Germline V gene sequence: CDR1 MDHEN, CDR2 SYDVKM. Trimming cost V 2 bases and J 4 bases, with 15 bases left between them. Written as DNA, the CDR3 is TGTGCCAGCAGTTTAGTGCCAGGGCAGGGTTATAATTCACCCCTCCACTTT. Protein sequence: CASSLVPGQGYNSPLHF.

The chain carries TRBV6-5 and TRBJ2-1; 8 bases map to TRBD2. The CDR3 totals 15 residues. V shed 0 bases, J shed 9 bases, and the junction held 7 bases outside the gene matches. Germline V gives CDR1 MNHEY, CDR2 SVGAGI. The CDR3 DNA sequence: TGTGCCAGCAGTTACTCCGGGAGGGCCGGGAGTGAGCAGTTCTTC. Its protein product is CASSYSGRAGSEQFF.

The rearrangement joins TRBV12-3 or TRBV12-4 to TRBJ1-1, with D possibly TRBD1 on 6 matching bases. Trimming left V 6 bases short and J 4 bases short, with 12 bases between. The CDR3 runs 13 residues. As DNA, the CDR3 is TGTGCCAGCAGGGTACAGGGCACCACTGAAGCTTTCTTT. Residues: CASRVQGTTEAFF.

The chain is built from TRBV27 and TRBJ2-1; 8 bases are a match to TRBD1. CDR3 length equals 16 residues. Germline CDR1 reads MNHEY; CDR2 reads SMNVEV (reference sequence). V was clipped by 4 bases and J by 6 bases; unmatched bases: 11. The CDR3 coding sequence is TGTGCCAGCAGTTCTCGACAGGGGTTGGTCGGCAATGAGCAGTTCTTC. This encodes CASSSRQGLVGNEQFF.

This clone was seen only a few times. The chain uses TRBV6-6 and TRBJ2-7; the D gene is possibly TRBD1 (5 bases). The ends were cut back, 6 bases at V and 5 bases at J, with 14 bases in the middle. This CDR3 contains 13 residues. CDR1 and CDR2 from the germline V gene are MNHNY and SVGAGI (reference sequence). CDR3 coding DNA: TGTGCCAGCAGGGACCCAGGGATCAACGAGCAGTACTTC. This sequence encodes CASRDPGINEQYF.

This chain uses TRBV7-2 with TRBJ2-7; 7 bases map to TRBD2. V shed 4 bases, J shed 4 bases, and the junction held 13 bases outside the gene matches. Germline V CDR1 and CDR2: SGHTA, FQGNSA. The CDR3 spans 16 residues. In nucleotides, the CDR3 is TGTGCCAGCAGCTCCGCGGCCCTAGCGGCCCTTTACGAGCAGTACTTC. Translating it yields CASSSAALAALYEQYF.

The chain couples TRBV5-1 to TRBJ2-7; maybe TRBD1 (5 bases). V was shortened by 0 bases and J by 5 bases, with 18 bases between the two germline ends. Germline CDR1 is SGHRS and CDR2 is YFSETQ. CDR3 length equals 16 residues. The CDR3 is CASSLDRVGPGNEQYF. CDR3 DNA sequence: TGCGCCAGCAGCTTGGACCGGGTGGGGCCAGGGAACGAGCAGTACTTC.

V is TRBV7-9 and J is TRBJ2-7, with D perhaps TRBD2 (5 bases). Looked up from germline, CDR1 is SEHNR and CDR2 is FQNEAQ (reference sequence). The germline V and J ends were trimmed by 2 bases and 5 bases, with 19 bases remaining between them. The CDR3 has 16 amino acids. CDR3 residues: CASSLSSSEVGNEQYF. The CDR3 nucleotides read TGTGCCAGCAGCTTATCAAGTAGCGAAGTGGGGAACGAGCAGTACTTC.

The chain is built from TRBV28 and TRBJ1-3; 7 bases are a match to TRBD1. The germline CDR1 and CDR2 sequences are MDHEN and SYDVKM. The J segment lost 4 bases and the V segment lost 5 bases, leaving 8 bases of the junction unmatched. The CDR3 has 15 amino acids. In nucleotides, the CDR3 is TGTGCCAGCAGTAGAACAGGGGCTGCGGGAAACACCATATATTTT. Its protein is CASSRTGAAGNTIYF.